Each of the 31 T cell receptor beta chains below was sequenced from the same sample in a study of T-cell reconstitution after alpha-beta-depleted transplantation in children. Unique molecular identifiers were incorporated during preparation of the TCRbeta library. Using its own MiXCR run on the PCR reads, TCRdb lists one record per CDR3 protein. The table shows 700,000 to 950,000 distinct CDR3 sequences, with around 17% occurring only once. This material consisted of PBMCs, mostly from graft donor cells, taken 360 days after TCRalphabeta/CD19-depleted stem cell transplant. The receptors shown here come from a male patient between 10 and 17 years old who had a stem cell transplant for acute lymphoblastic leukemia, so the T cells may come from the graft donor.

In its sample, this clonotype was seen many times. The rearrangement joins TRBV10-3 to TRBJ2-3, with D unresolved. Deletions cut 10 bases from V and 2 bases from J, with 10 bases between. The germline gives CDR1 ENHRY, CDR2 SYGVKD. The CDR3 consists of 12 residues. The CDR3 DNA is TGTGCCACGAGTTACACCACAGATACGCAGTATTTT. This encodes CATSYTTDTQYF.

V usage is TRBV9 and J usage is TRBJ2-2; D unclear. Germline values: CDR1 SGDLS, CDR2 YYNGEE. V gave up 4 bases and J gave up 7 bases, with 14 bases separating them. The length of the CDR3 is 14 residues. DNA for the CDR3: TGTGCCAGCAGCCCTTCAGCGCCTAGCGGGGAGCTGTTTTTT. As protein: CASSPSAPSGELFF.

V usage is TRBV7-9 and J usage is TRBJ1-2; 7 bases are shared with TRBD1. CDR3 length: 15 amino acids. The V gene's germline CDR1 is SEHNR and CDR2 FQNEAQ (reference sequence). V lost 2 bases and J lost 6; bases outside the gene matches: 9. CDR3 in DNA: TGTGCCAGCAGCTTAAAGTTGGACAGGCCGGATGGCTACACCTTC. Protein sequence: CASSLKLDRPDGYTF.

This clonotype occurred a few times. J is TRBJ2-1 and V is TRBV6-4, with TRBD2 matching 7 bases. Germline CDR1 is MRHNA and CDR2 is SNTAGT. This CDR3 has 13 amino acids. V was clipped by 6 bases and J by 3 bases; unmatched bases: 2. The DNA for the CDR3 is TGTGCCAGCAGGTGGACTAGCTACAATGAGCAGTTCTTC. Protein product: CASRWTSYNEQFF.

This rearrangement joins TRBV27 to TRBJ1-2; no clear D gene. The CDR3 runs 14 residues. The V and J ends lost 8 bases and 5 bases respectively, with 18 bases between them. In germline, CDR1 is MNHEY, CDR2 SMNVEV (reference sequence). CDR3: CASLPHGRRYGYTF. The DNA for the CDR3 is TGTGCCAGCCTTCCCCACGGGCGGAGGTATGGCTACACCTTC.

The sample holds a few counts of this clonotype. The V call is TRBV5-1, the J call TRBJ2-7; unclear D gene. The germline gives CDR1 SGHRS, CDR2 YFSETQ. The CDR3 is made up of 14 amino acids. Trimming stripped 0 bases from V and 2 bases from J, with 9 bases between. CDR3 DNA sequence: TGCGCCAGCAGCTTGGGGGTCTACCCCTACGAGCAGTACTTC. Residues: CASSLGVYPYEQYF.

The CDR3 reads CASSQVGLNYGYTF. The DNA for the CDR3 is TGCGCCAGCAGCCAAGTCGGCCTTAACTATGGCTACACCTTC. The V and J genes are TRBV4-1 and TRBJ1-2; no clear D. V lost 1 base to trimming and J lost 1 base, with 7 bases between them. In germline, CDR1 is MGHRA, CDR2 YSYEKL. The CDR3 runs to 14 residues.

V gene TRBV5-1 combines with J gene TRBJ2-7; D is perhaps TRBD1 (6 bases). V shed 0 bases and J shed 0 bases, with 16 bases lying between them. Germline V gene lookup returns CDR1 SGHRS and CDR2 YFSETQ. This CDR3 spans 17 amino acids. CDR3 nucleotides: TGCGCCAGCAGCTTGGGGGGACACACGCAGGGCTCCTACGAGCAGTACTTC. This translates into CASSLGGHTQGSYEQYF.

This clonotype has more than one count but fewer than ten. CDR3 amino acids: CASSAQTYSYNEQFF. The CDR3 bases are TGTGCCAGCAGCGCCCAAACTTACTCCTACAATGAGCAGTTCTTC. The chain has TRBV7-9 and TRBJ2-1, with D unresolved. Germline values: CDR1 SEHNR, CDR2 FQNEAQ (reference sequence). The CDR3 consists of 15 residues. V was shortened by 5 bases and J by 0 bases, with 11 bases between the two germline ends.

The chain recombines TRBV7-2 with TRBJ2-3; 7 nucleotides agree with TRBD2. The V segment lost 1 base and the J segment 2 bases; nucleotides outside the gene matches: 12. The CDR3 runs to 18 residues. From germline, CDR1 is SGHTA and CDR2 FQGNSA. CDR3 amino acids: CASSLGYHGLADTDTQYF. CDR3 nucleotides: TGTGCCAGCAGCTTAGGCTACCATGGGCTAGCGGACACAGATACGCAGTATTTT.

This clonotype was observed many times. V gene TRBV10-3 combines with J gene TRBJ2-3, with 7 bases lining up with TRBD1. Germline V gene sequence: CDR1 ENHRY, CDR2 SYGVKD. The V gene end was trimmed by 4 bases and the J gene end by 2 bases; junction bases not matched to a gene: 3. The CDR3 covers 14 residues. The CDR3 coding sequence is TGTGCCATCAGTGCGACAGGGATCACAGATACGCAGTATTTT. Amino acids: CAISATGITDTQYF.

The chain couples TRBV2 to TRBJ1-1; D perhaps matches TRBD1 (6 bases). The V gene's germline CDR1 is SNHLY and CDR2 FYNNEI. There are 15 residues in the CDR3. Trimming stripped 10 bases from V and 0 bases from J, with 18 bases between. Here the CDR3 DNA reads TGTGCCACTCGAACCTTCACAGGGTTGAACACTGAAGCTTTCTTT. Translating it yields CATRTFTGLNTEAFF.

The chain links TRBV27 to TRBJ1-1; D perhaps matches TRBD1 (6 bases). This CDR3 has 15 amino acids. V was trimmed by 5 bases and J by 4 bases, leaving 17 bases between them. Germline assignment: CDR1 MNHEY and CDR2 SMNVEV (reference sequence). CDR3 in DNA: TGTGCCAGCAGTATACAGGGAGATTCGGTCACTGAAGCTTTCTTT. Its protein product is CASSIQGDSVTEAFF.

In this sample, this clonotype turned up many times. CDR3 bases: TGTGCCAGCAGCGGGGGACAGACCATTGAAGCTTTCTTT. Amino acids: CASSGGQTIEAFF. The rearrangement links TRBV9 to TRBJ1-1; 7 bases align to TRBD1. Trimming at V came to 3 bases and at J to 7 bases, leaving 6 bases not matched to a gene. The CDR3 contains 13 residues. CDR1 and CDR2 from the germline V gene are SGDLS and YYNGEE. The whole variable domain, remainder taken from reference TRBV9 and TRBJ1-1, is DSGVTQTPKHLITATGQRVTLRCSPRSGDLSVYWYQQSLDQGLQFLIQYYNGEERAKGNILERFSAQQFPDLHSELNLSSLELGDSALYFCASSGGQTIEAFFGQGTRLTVV.

The chain recombines TRBV4-2 with TRBJ2-2, with 8 bases lining up with TRBD2. Looked up from germline, CDR1 is LGHNA and CDR2 is YNFKEQ. V lost 2 bases to trimming and J lost 4 bases; unmatched junction nucleotides: 6. The CDR3 sequence is 16 residues long. CDR3 protein: CASSQKREMTTGELFF. CDR3 DNA: TGTGCCAGCAGCCAAAAGCGGGAGATGACCACCGGGGAGCTGTTTTTT.

This clonotype occurred many times. V gene TRBV12-3 or TRBV12-4 combines with J gene TRBJ2-1, with 12 bases aligning to TRBD2. V trimming: 5 bases; J trimming: 6 bases; junction bases outside the gene matches: 5. This CDR3 has 15 amino acids. CDR3 protein: CASSLTSGSINEQFF. The CDR3 DNA follows: TGTGCCAGCAGTCTGACTAGCGGGAGTATCAATGAGCAGTTCTTC.

The CDR3 coding sequence is TGTGCCAGCAGCTTAGTCCAGGGGGCTCCTCCAAACATTCAGTACTTC. As protein: CASSLVQGAPPNIQYF. The chain links TRBV7-9 to TRBJ2-4, with 8 bases that match TRBD1. Germline CDR1 and CDR2: SEHNR and FQNEAQ (reference sequence). Trimming took 1 base from V and 6 from J; bases not matched to a gene: 8. The CDR3 extends over 16 amino acids.

In this sample, this clonotype turned up many times. The chain carries TRBV20-1 and TRBJ2-3; 10 bases are shared with TRBD2. The V segment lost 4 bases and the J segment 0 bases; nucleotides outside the gene matches: 4. This CDR3 is 15 amino acids long. The germline CDR1 and CDR2 sequences are DFQATT and SNEGSKA (reference sequence). The CDR3 reads CSATRTSGSTDTQYF. CDR3 sequence (DNA): TGCAGTGCTACCAGGACTAGCGGTAGCACAGATACGCAGTATTTT.

In this sample, this clonotype turned up a few times. The chain joins TRBV6-1 to TRBJ2-6, with 7 bases lining up with TRBD1. V was pared by 7 bases and J by 0 bases, with 9 bases of the junction left unmatched. CDR1 MNHNS and CDR2 SASEGT come from the germline V gene. CDR3 length equals 17 residues. CDR3 bases: TGTGCCAGCAAATGGTGGACAGGTATCTCTGGGGCCAACGTCCTGACTTTC. This translates into CASKWWTGISGANVLTF.

The chain links TRBV5-1 to TRBJ2-7; D is possibly TRBD2 (6 bases). With 7 bases removed from V and 3 bases from J, the gap between germline ends came to 14 bases. The CDR3 is 13 residues long. Germline assignment: CDR1 SGHRS and CDR2 YFSETQ. The CDR3 spells CASGREPNYEQYF. For the CDR3, the DNA is TGCGCCAGCGGCCGGGAGCCGAACTACGAGCAGTACTTC.

The V call is TRBV18, the J call TRBJ2-2; D tentatively fits TRBD1 or TRBD2 (6 bases each). Deletions cut 2 bases from V and 3 bases from J, with 10 bases between. The germline V gene has CDR1 KGHSH and CDR2 LQKENI. The CDR3 is 15 amino acids. The CDR3 loop is CASSPSGAYTGELFF. Here the CDR3 DNA reads TGTGCCAGCTCACCATCGGGGGCGTACACCGGGGAGCTGTTTTTT.

This clonotype has a handful of counts. The chain carries TRBV4-1 and TRBJ2-7, with a possible D match to TRBD2 (5 bases). CDR1 and CDR2 from the germline V gene are MGHRA and YSYEKL. There are 15 residues in the CDR3. The V end lost 4 bases, the J end lost 3 bases, and 16 bases lay between the germline ends. The CDR3 coding sequence is TGCGCCAGCAGCCCGAGCGGAACCTTCCTCTACGAGCAGTACTTC. This encodes CASSPSGTFLYEQYF.

This clonotype showed up just a few times. The chain couples TRBV20-1 to TRBJ2-1; no clear D. V was pared by 1 base and J by 4 bases, with 5 bases between. The CDR3 is made up of 12 amino acids. Looked up from germline, CDR1 is DFQATT and CDR2 is SNEGSKA (reference sequence). The CDR3 is CSARVRYNEQFF. The CDR3 DNA reads TGCAGTGCTAGAGTTCGGTACAATGAGCAGTTCTTC.

This clonotype was seen more than once but under ten times. The chain uses TRBV7-9 and TRBJ2-1; 7 bases match TRBD2. This CDR3 region has 16 residues. V trimming: 5 bases; J trimming: 0 bases; junction bases outside the gene matches: 7. Per the germline V gene, CDR1 is SEHNR and CDR2 is FQNEAQ (reference sequence). CDR3: CASSDTSASSYNEQFF. In DNA form, the CDR3 reads TGTGCCAGCAGCGACACTAGCGCAAGCTCCTACAATGAGCAGTTCTTC. The whole variable domain, filled in from reference TRBV7-9 and TRBJ2-1, reads DTGVSQNPRHKITKRGQNVTFRCDPISEHNRLYWYRQTLGQGPEFLTYFQNEAQLEKSRLLSDRFSAERPKGSFSTLEIQRTEQGDSAMYLCASSDTSASSYNEQFFGPGTRLTVL.

Written as DNA, the CDR3 is TGTGCCAGCGCCCCTGGGGGGCGAAACACTGAAGCTTTCTTT. Amino acids: CASAPGGRNTEAFF. The chain recombines TRBV18 with TRBJ1-1, with D maybe TRBD1 (6 bases). In germline, CDR1 is KGHSH, CDR2 LQKENI. V gave up 8 bases and J gave up 2 bases, with 15 bases separating them. The CDR3 length is 14 residues.

This clonotype appeared a few times. In DNA form, the CDR3 reads TGTGCCAGCAGCTTCGGACAGGGAAGCACCTACGAGCAGTACTTC. Protein sequence: CASSFGQGSTYEQYF. The V and J genes are TRBV7-8 and TRBJ2-7; the match to TRBD1 covers 8 bases. CDR1 is SGHVS, CDR2 FQNEAQ, per germline. The CDR3 sequence is 15 residues long. V was pared by 3 bases and J by 2 bases, with 6 bases of the junction left unmatched.

In its sample, this clonotype was seen a few times. V is TRBV14 and J is TRBJ2-1; the D gene is possibly TRBD2 (5 bases). Trimming shortened V by 0 bases and J by 4 bases, and 7 bases separated the two germline ends. This CDR3 has 14 amino acids. The germline gives CDR1 SGHDN, CDR2 FVKESK. CDR3 loop: CASSQELVYNEQFF. In DNA, the CDR3 is TGTGCCAGCAGCCAAGAACTAGTGTACAATGAGCAGTTCTTC.

This clonotype was detected once. The chain employs TRBV20-1 and TRBJ2-7; no firm D call. V was shortened by 6 bases and J by 6 bases, with 18 bases between the two germline ends. The CDR3 totals 13 residues. Germline V gives CDR1 DFQATT, CDR2 SNEGSKA (reference sequence). CDR3 bases: TGCAGTGCCGGTCGGATTCAATGGGCCGAGCAGTACTTC. It is translated as CSAGRIQWAEQYF.

V and J are TRBV19 and TRBJ1-5, with no clear D. The V gene's germline CDR1 is LNHDA and CDR2 SQIVND (reference sequence). The CDR3 is made up of 14 amino acids. Trimming pared 1 base from V and 2 bases from J, leaving 6 bases between. The CDR3 protein is CASSIAGGNQPQHF. In DNA form, the CDR3 reads TGTGCCAGTAGTATAGCAGGAGGCAATCAGCCCCAGCATTTT.

The rearrangement uses TRBV20-1 and TRBJ2-1; a weak D match, TRBD1 (7 bases). Germline CDR1 reads DFQATT; CDR2 reads SNEGSKA (reference sequence). The CDR3 spans 16 residues. V gave up 0 bases and J gave up 4 bases, with 16 bases separating them. CDR3 DNA: TGCAGTGCTAGAGACCCTTCGACAGGGAGGTACAATGAGCAGTTCTTC. It encodes CSARDPSTGRYNEQFF.

J is TRBJ2-1 and V is TRBV11-2; the D call may be TRBD1 or TRBD2 (5 bases each). Germline assignment: CDR1 SGHAT and CDR2 FQNNGV. The V end was cut by 5 bases, the J end by 7 bases, with 18 bases between. There are 15 residues in the CDR3. CDR3 DNA sequence: TGTGCCAGCAGCAGAGGGGTCACCGACCCAAATGAGCAGTTCTTC. This gives the protein CASSRGVTDPNEQFF.